This TCR beta chain came from a study of T cells in Graves' hyperthyroidism and ophthalmopathy. Study results and caveats: Most clonotypes expanded in thyroid above 0.001 were likewise present in blood.

Germline V gene data show CDR1 as SGHNT and CDR2 as YYREEE (reference sequence). Trimming took 2 bases from V and 5 from J; bases not matched to a gene: 3. The CDR3 runs to 14 residues. This clonotype was found a few times. Its antigen is not identified. The TCR beta CDR3 regions underwent amplification using RNA transcripts as the source. First-round RT-PCR of the TCR CDR3 relied on the HTBI primer set. One entry per CDR3 protein, called by TCRdb with MiXCR from the multiplex PCR reads. The sample includes nearly 600,000 distinct CDR3 sequences, 13% to 15% of them seen just once. The sample consisted of blood. This chain connects TRBV5-4 to TRBJ2-1, with 8 bases aligning to TRBD2. The TCR comes from a woman between 18 and 29 years old with Graves' ophthalmopathy. CDR3: CASSLLAADNEQFF. Here the CDR3 DNA reads TGTGCCAGCAGCTTACTAGCGGCAGACAATGAGCAGTTCTTC.